A selection of T cell receptor beta chains follows, all from one sample in a study of response to subunit inactivated influenza vaccine. MiXCR was run by TCRdb on the RT-PCR reads, yielding one entry per CDR3 protein. The sample holds 150,000 or so distinct CDR3 sequences; around 10% are singletons and the top ten take roughly a third. The sample consisted of CD8+ T cells sorted from PBMCs, taken about 23 months after vaccination. The receptors come from a man in his fifties or sixties who received an inactivated influenza vaccine. Each CDR3 is given without its conserved first and last residue. The D gene is left open where the match is weak.

TRBJ2-2	TRBV5-6	TRBD2	ASSSGLAGLTGELF
TRBJ2-1	TRBV28	NA	ASSRLGEVSYNEQF
TRBJ2-1	TRBV4-3	TRBD1	ASSQDVSRGNGDEQF
TRBJ2-3	TRBV15	TRBD2	ATSVSMAGGPTDTQY
TRBJ2-7	TRBV29-1	NA	SGGSYSEQY
TRBJ1-4	TRBV15	NA	ATSRWTDATNEKLF
TRBJ2-1	TRBV11-3	NA	ASTSPKSCEQF
TRBJ2-7	TRBV29-1	NA	SVDVTGSSYEQY
TRBJ2-7	TRBV6-2/TRBV6-3	NA	ASREPGLYEQY
TRBJ2-3	TRBV4-3	TRBD2	ASSSGTGRSTDTQY
TRBJ2-4	TRBV6-6	NA	ASSPQGNIQY
TRBJ2-2	TRBV4-1	NA	ASSHLVNTGELF
TRBJ2-5	TRBV5-1	TRBD1	ASSLDPGQQETQY
TRBJ2-7	TRBV10-3	TRBD2	AISRFASGGGEQY
TRBJ2-2	TRBV11-3	NA	ASSLDRGGTGELF
TRBJ1-6	TRBV6-1	NA	ASSQDTFSPLH
TRBJ2-1	TRBV20-1	TRBD2	SARDGGGVWDNEQF
TRBJ1-4	TRBV6-2/TRBV6-3	NA	ASGYDWKLF
TRBJ2-7	TRBV7-6	NA	ASSLAQSYEQY
TRBJ2-2	TRBV12-3/TRBV12-4	TRBD2	ASSRPGGGATGELF
TRBJ2-7	TRBV4-2	NA	ASSQDLGEYEQY
TRBJ1-1	TRBV20-1	NA	SASLVGSEAF
TRBJ2-7	TRBV7-8	NA	ASSATWGASYEQY
TRBJ2-1	TRBV6-2/TRBV6-3	NA	ASSGFSYNEQF
TRBJ2-7	TRBV10-3	TRBD1	AISESIRDSLTYEQY
TRBJ2-1	TRBV6-5	TRBD2	ASSYTSENNEQF
TRBJ2-1	TRBV14	NA	ASSHTRDSYNEQF
TRBJ1-4	TRBV4-3	TRBD1	ASSQADRRNEKLF
TRBJ2-7	TRBV5-6	NA	ASSLAVSGLYEQY
TRBJ2-7	TRBV15	NA	ATSRDGGEQY
TRBJ2-3	TRBV28	TRBD2	ASSWPSGSEDTQY
TRBJ2-1	TRBV11-2	TRBD2	ASSPTKAGAYNEQF
TRBJ2-7	TRBV4-2	TRBD1	ASSLFPGQGQGEQY
TRBJ2-3	TRBV12-3/TRBV12-4	NA	ASSTDIRTDTQY
TRBJ2-5	TRBV15	NA	ATSGYRDPWAQY